These 23 T cell receptor beta chains share one sample of origin, sequenced in a study of post-analysis software for immune sequencing data. General study findings and limits: There were five or six TRBV segments more frequent in patients than controls, and TRBV5-6, TRBV5-1 and TRBV20-1 were among them.

The antigens these receptors bind are not known. Unique molecular identifiers were carried by the TCR beta cDNA libraries. TCRdb re-called the PCR reads with MiXCR, one entry per CDR3 protein. The profile shows hundreds of thousands of distinct CDR3 sequences, more than 50% of them singletons. Sequenced input: blood. The receptors here all came from a girl aged 2-10 years with multiple sclerosis.

This chain connects TRBV10-3 to TRBJ2-1, with TRBD1 matching 10 bases. The CDR3 loop spans 15 amino acids. Germline assignment: CDR1 ENHRY and CDR2 SYGVKD. The V segment lost 2 bases and the J segment 5 bases; nucleotides outside the gene matches: 3. CDR3 amino acids: CAISEMGTGDNEQFF. DNA for the CDR3: TGTGCCATCAGTGAGATGGGGACAGGGGACAATGAGCAGTTCTTC.

This clonotype was picked up a small number of times. J is TRBJ2-1 and V is TRBV29-1; 10 nucleotides agree with TRBD1. Germline CDR1 SQVTM, CDR2 ANQGSEA. Trimming cost V 4 bases and J 6 bases; bases outside gene matches: 0. This CDR3 contains 12 residues. This CDR3 is CSVGTGGNEQFF. CDR3 in DNA: TGCAGCGTTGGGACAGGGGGCAATGAGCAGTTCTTC.

This clonotype came up a few times. The rearrangement uses TRBV6-2 or TRBV6-3 and TRBJ2-5; D unclear. The CDR3 sequence is 15 residues long. Germline V gene lookup returns CDR1 MNHEY and CDR2 SVGEGT. V lost 0 bases and J lost 1, with 9 bases in between. In DNA, the CDR3 is TGTGCCAGCAGTTACTCGATACTATCCCAAGAGACCCAGTACTTC. Protein sequence: CASSYSILSQETQYF.

This CDR3 reads CASSEGDTPETQYF. CDR3 DNA: TGTGCCAGCAGTGAAGGGGACACCCCAGAGACCCAGTACTTC. V gene TRBV2 combines with J gene TRBJ2-5; D might be TRBD1 (6 bases). The germline V and J ends were trimmed by 1 base and 4 bases, with 10 bases remaining between them. This CDR3 has 14 amino acids. The V gene's germline CDR1 is SNHLY and CDR2 FYNNEI.

There are a few counts of this clonotype. The rearrangement links TRBV7-2 to TRBJ2-3, with D unclear. The V and J ends lost 1 base and 6 bases respectively, with 8 bases between them. The CDR3 runs 13 residues. The germline CDR1 and CDR2 sequences are SGHTA and FQGNSA. The CDR3 loop is CASSLGFRDTQYF. CDR3 nucleotides: TGTGCCAGCAGCTTAGGGTTTCGTGATACGCAGTATTTT.

The CDR3 loop is CASSQTIEGTDTQYF. The CDR3 nucleotides read TGCGCCAGCAGCCAAACGATCGAAGGTACAGATACGCAGTATTTT. This rearrangement joins TRBV4-3 to TRBJ2-3; D not resolved. Trimming removed 2 bases from V and 3 bases from J, with 12 bases in between. CDR3 size: 15 residues. Germline V gives CDR1 LGHNA, CDR2 YSLEER.

The rearrangement uses TRBV19 and TRBJ1-4; the D is unclear. Trimming shortened V by 5 bases and J by 0 bases, and 10 bases separated the two germline ends. Germline V CDR1 and CDR2: LNHDA, SQIVND (reference sequence). This CDR3 region has 15 residues. The CDR3 bases are TGTGCCAGTAGTCCGACCCATGCAACTAATGAAAAACTGTTTTTT. It specifies CASSPTHATNEKLFF.

The chain carries TRBV29-1 and TRBJ2-1; maybe TRBD2 (5 bases). The V end was cut by 4 bases, the J end by 7 bases, with 14 bases between. Per germline, CDR1 SQVTM and CDR2 ANQGSEA. The CDR3 has 13 amino acids. CDR3: CSVVPSHRNEQFF. In DNA form, the CDR3 reads TGCAGCGTTGTCCCTAGCCACCGGAATGAGCAGTTCTTC.

J is TRBJ2-5 and V is TRBV7-2; the D is unclear. The CDR3 runs 16 residues. The germline V and J ends were trimmed by 6 bases and 1 base, with 18 bases remaining between them. Germline V gene data show CDR1 as SGHTA and CDR2 as FQGNSA. CDR3 DNA: TGTACCAGCAGACTTAAGCGAGAAGTGGGCCAAGAGACCCAGTACTTC. This encodes CTSRLKREVGQETQYF.

This clonotype was detected a few times. The chain employs TRBV30 and TRBJ2-1; tentatively, D is TRBD2 (6 bases). The CDR3 length is 13 residues. V shed 4 bases and J shed 5 bases, with 12 bases lying between them. Germline V gene lookup returns CDR1 GTSNPN and CDR2 SVGIG (reference sequence). DNA for the CDR3: TGTGCCTGGACAGGACTACCCAACAATGAGCAGTTCTTC. Translated, it gives CAWTGLPNNEQFF.

J is TRBJ2-1 and V is TRBV12-3 or TRBV12-4, with D perhaps TRBD1 or TRBD2 (5 bases each). The CDR3 sequence is 15 residues long. Trimming shortened V by 5 bases and J by 2 bases, and 13 bases separated the two germline ends. The CDR3 region is CASSRDQSAYNEQFF. For the CDR3, the DNA is TGTGCCAGCAGTCGGGACCAGAGCGCCTACAATGAGCAGTTCTTC.

This clonotype was detected only a few times. The gene calls are TRBV7-9 and TRBJ2-1; 11 nucleotides agree with TRBD2. The germline V gene encodes CDR1 SEHNR and CDR2 FQNEAQ (reference sequence). The CDR3 runs 17 residues. J was trimmed by 2 bases and V by 5 bases; bases with no gene match: 8. The CDR3 spells CASSARLAGSTYNEQFF. CDR3 bases: TGTGCCAGCAGCGCGCGACTAGCGGGGAGTACCTACAATGAGCAGTTCTTC.

The chain has TRBV9 and TRBJ2-3, with 16 nucleotides matching TRBD2. Germline lookup yields CDR1 SGDLS and CDR2 YYNGEE. The trim removed 5 bases at V and 2 bases at J, leaving 5 bases unmatched. This CDR3 comprises 17 residues. The CDR3 DNA reads as TGTGCCAGCAGGGGACTAGCGGGGGGGATGCACACAGATACGCAGTATTTT. Amino acids: CASRGLAGGMHTDTQYF.

This clonotype came up a few times. The chain carries TRBV6-5 and TRBJ1-2, with D uncertain. The CDR3 is made up of 13 amino acids. Germline V gene data show CDR1 as MNHEY and CDR2 as SVGAGI. Trimming stripped 0 bases from V and 13 bases from J, with 15 bases between. In nucleotides, the CDR3 is TGTGCCAGCAGTTACTCGAATCTGGATGCTCGCACCTTC. This codes for CASSYSNLDARTF.

The chain is built from TRBV20-1 and TRBJ2-6; no clear D. Trimming took off 0 bases at V and 0 bases at J, with 9 bases between the two ends. There are 16 residues in the CDR3. Germline V gene data show CDR1 as DFQATT and CDR2 as SNEGSKA (reference sequence). The CDR3 is CSARDNGFSGANVLTF. The CDR3 bases are TGCAGTGCTAGAGATAATGGGTTCTCTGGGGCCAACGTCCTGACTTTC.

This clonotype was seen a few times. The genes are TRBV12-3 or TRBV12-4 and TRBJ2-3, with D tentatively TRBD1 or TRBD2 (5 bases each). The V end lost 2 bases, the J end lost 6 bases, and 12 bases lay between the germline ends. This CDR3 spans 14 amino acids. This CDR3 reads CASSLRGEGDTQYF. In nucleotides, the CDR3 is TGTGCCAGCAGTTTAAGGGGTGAGGGCGATACGCAGTATTTT.

In this sample, this clonotype turned up a few times. The chain couples TRBV3-1 to TRBJ2-5; TRBD2 matches at 8 bases. The CDR3 contains 17 residues. CDR1 is LGHDT, CDR2 YNNKEL, per germline (reference sequence). V dropped 4 bases and J dropped 8; count of bases not matched to a gene: 18. The CDR3 loop is CASSPRGAAIDLETQYF. CDR3 coding DNA: TGTGCCAGCAGCCCGCGGGGGGCAGCTATTGATCTCGAAACCCAGTACTTC.

Only a few counts were recorded for this clonotype. The chain joins TRBV5-1 to TRBJ2-3; tentative D call: TRBD2 (5 bases). V lost 4 bases and J 4 bases, leaving 13 bases between the germline ends. The CDR3 has 14 residues. Germline V gene sequence: CDR1 SGHRS, CDR2 YFSETQ. CDR3 region: CASSPAEGADTQYF. CDR3 nucleotide sequence: TGCGCCAGCAGCCCGGCCGAGGGTGCAGATACGCAGTATTTT.

The chain joins TRBV6-2 or TRBV6-3 to TRBJ2-3; TRBD2 agrees at 10 bases. Germline values: CDR1 MNHEY, CDR2 SVGEGT. This CDR3 has 19 residues. Unmatched junction bases numbered 13, after V lost 2 bases and J lost 2 bases. The CDR3 nucleotides read TGTGCCAGCAGTTACATCGTAACTAGCGGGGCCCGATCCACAGATACGCAGTATTTT. Translation: CASSYIVTSGARSTDTQYF.

V usage is TRBV5-1 and J usage is TRBJ2-5; perhaps TRBD2 as D (6 bases). V dropped 0 bases and J dropped 0 bases, with 9 bases sitting between them. CDR1 and CDR2 (germline): SGHRS, YFSETQ. The CDR3 runs to 15 residues. The CDR3 coding sequence is TGCGCCAGCAGCTTGGAGGGACTCTACCAAGAGACCCAGTACTTC. Amino acid sequence: CASSLEGLYQETQYF.

The chain joins TRBV27 to TRBJ1-1; no reliable D call. Trimming pared 8 bases from V and 8 bases from J, leaving 18 bases between. Germline assignment: CDR1 MNHEY and CDR2 SMNVEV (reference sequence). The CDR3 is 13 amino acids. The DNA for the CDR3 is TGTGCCAGCCGTAAATCTACAGTCCCCGAAGCTTTCTTT. Protein sequence: CASRKSTVPEAFF.

The V call is TRBV7-9, the J call TRBJ2-1; 11 bases are a match to TRBD2. V shed 3 bases and J 8 bases; nucleotides not matched to a gene: 3. CDR3 length: 14 amino acids. Germline V gives CDR1 SEHNR, CDR2 FQNEAQ (reference sequence). CDR3 coding DNA: TGTGCCAGCAGCTTTAGCGGGGGGGCCGATGAGCAGTTCTTC. Protein: CASSFSGGADEQFF.

This clonotype appeared a few times. V gene TRBV5-1 combines with J gene TRBJ2-7; 11 bases map to TRBD2. This CDR3 is built from 15 residues. Losses at the gene ends were 4 bases for V and 3 bases for J; bases not matched to a gene: 6. The germline V gene has CDR1 SGHRS and CDR2 YFSETQ. CDR3 DNA: TGCGCCAGCAGCCCTTCCGGGACTAGCGGCTACGAGCAGTACTTC. As protein: CASSPSGTSGYEQYF.